One sample yielded the 9 T cell receptor beta chains listed below, sequenced in a study of read filtering for tumor transcriptome and immune sequencing. Molecular barcoded adaptors covering alpha/delta and beta/gamma chains were used on roughly 370 ng RNA. Each CDR3 protein gets one entry after TCRdb re-called the reads with MiXCR. The table includes under 25,000 distinct CDR3 sequences, about an eighth detected once. The sample comprised a population of CD138-negative cells sorted from bone marrow. Receptors were obtained from a donor at least 40 years old with multiple myeloma.

This clonotype was detected ten times or more. The V call is TRBV6-5, the J call TRBJ1-1; TRBD1 matches 12 bases. Losses at the gene ends were 6 bases for V and 5 bases for J; bases not matched to a gene: 4. This CDR3 comprises 14 residues. The germline gives CDR1 MNHEY, CDR2 SVGAGI. The DNA for the CDR3 is TGTGCCAGCAGCCGGGACAGGGGGCTTACTGAAGCTTTCTTT. As protein: CASSRDRGLTEAFF.

On this clonotype itself: A much more abundant neighbour one base away suggests this may be a read error. This sequence joins TRBV5-1 and TRBJ2-7; 7 bases align to TRBD2. Germline trimming cut 2 bases from V and 7 bases from J; bases unmatched to any gene: 6. The germline CDR1 and CDR2 sequences are SGHRS and YFSETQ. The CDR3 runs to 13 residues. The CDR3 loop is CASSLSGAGEQYF. Here the CDR3 DNA reads TGCGCCAGCAGCTTAAGCGGGGCCGGTGAGCAGTACTTC. Supplemented by reference TRBV5-1 and TRBJ2-7, the full variable domain reads KAGVTQTPRYLIKTRGQQVTLSCSPISGHRSVSWYQQTPGQGLQFLFEYFSETQRNKGNFPGRFSGRQFSNSRSEMNVSTLELGDSALYLCASSLSGAGEQYFGPGTRLTVT.

The chain recombines TRBV20-1 with TRBJ2-1; D is possibly TRBD1 (6 bases). V was trimmed by 2 bases and J by 2 bases, leaving 10 bases between them. Looked up from germline, CDR1 is DFQATT and CDR2 is SNEGSKA (reference sequence). The CDR3 consists of 14 residues. CDR3 nucleotide sequence: TGCAGTGCTAGACAGGGGAGCCCCTACAATGAGCAGTTCTTC. Translated, it gives CSARQGSPYNEQFF.

V gene TRBV6-5 combines with J gene TRBJ2-6, with 7 positions matching TRBD2. J was trimmed by 1 base and V by 7 bases; bases with no gene match: 4. This CDR3 is built from 15 residues. CDR1 and CDR2 (germline): MNHEY, SVGAGI. CDR3 residues: CASTNGGSGANVLTF. CDR3 DNA: TGTGCCAGCACCAACGGGGGGTCTGGGGCCAACGTCCTGACTTTC.

Ten or more counts support this clonotype. This chain connects TRBV28 to TRBJ2-5; 7 bases match TRBD1. The J segment lost 5 bases and the V segment lost 2 bases, leaving 5 bases of the junction unmatched. This CDR3 has 14 residues. CDR1 MDHEN and CDR2 SYDVKM come from the germline V gene. The CDR3 is CASSLRGPRETQYF. Written as DNA, the CDR3 is TGTGCCAGCAGTTTAAGGGGGCCTAGGGAGACCCAGTACTTC.

The table lists this clonotype with many counts. The chain combines TRBV12-3 or TRBV12-4 with TRBJ2-2, with TRBD2 as a possible D gene (6 bases). Trimming cost V 6 bases and J 4 bases, with 12 bases left between them. The length of the CDR3 is 14 residues. The CDR3 is CASRGRLGTGELFF. DNA for the CDR3: TGTGCCAGCAGAGGGAGGCTGGGCACCGGGGAGCTGTTTTTT.

This clonotype has a count of ten or more. V usage is TRBV5-1 and J usage is TRBJ2-2; D possibly corresponds to TRBD2 (6 bases). The CDR3 has 14 amino acids. Germline loops: CDR1 SGHRS, CDR2 YFSETQ. V was cut by 5 bases and J by 0 bases, with 8 bases left in between. CDR3 residues: CASRASANTGELFF. The CDR3 DNA follows: TGCGCCAGCAGGGCTAGCGCGAACACCGGGGAGCTGTTTTTT.

This clonotype was seen ten or more times. The chain has TRBV29-1 and TRBJ2-7, with D tentatively TRBD2 (5 bases). The CDR3 sequence is 12 residues long. The V and J ends lost 4 bases and 0 bases respectively, with 7 bases between them. The germline V gene has CDR1 SQVTM and CDR2 ANQGSEA. The DNA for the CDR3 is TGCAGCGTTGGAGGGAACTCCTACGAGCAGTACTTC. Its protein product is CSVGGNSYEQYF.

Notes on this clonotype: Possible read error: a much larger clone is one base away. The rearrangement links TRBV5-4 to TRBJ2-2, with D perhaps TRBD2 (6 bases). CDR3 size: 14 residues. Germline assignment: CDR1 SGHNT and CDR2 YYREEE (reference sequence). CDR3 amino acids: CASSFETDTGGLFF. The CDR3 DNA reads TGCGCCAGCAGCTTCGAGACTGACACCGGGGGGCTGTTTTTT.